Listed below are T cell receptor beta chains from one sample, sequenced in a study of metastatic and nonmetastatic thyroid tumors. TCRdb recomputed clones from the PCR reads via MiXCR. The sample gives roughly 30,000 clones, 20% to 25% of which show up once; about 14% is in the top ten. Source material: blood. The receptors were gathered from a female donor with papillary thyroid cancer or a benign thyroid nodule (not recorded which). Some clones in this sample may be carry-over from other donors' samples. CDR3s include the opening cysteine and the closing phenylalanine or tryptophan. A D gene is named only where the DNA matches it firmly. Clone size is shown for a subset of rows, as once, few, many or a class of expanded clone.

>many|TRBV7-2|.|TRBJ2-5
TGTGCCAGCAGCTTTTCGTGGAGGGGTGAGACCCAGTACTTC
CASSFSWRGETQYF
>many|TRBV19|TRBD1|TRBJ2-3
TGTGCCAGTAGTACAACCCGACAGGGATACTCGACAGATACGCAGTATTTT
CASSTTRQGYSTDTQYF
>many|TRBV10-3|TRBD1|TRBJ1-3
TGTGCCATCAGCCAACGAGGACAGGGGTCCGGAAACACCATATATTTT
CAISQRGQGSGNTIYF
>few|TRBV6-1|TRBD1|TRBJ1-1
TGTGCCAGCAGGTACAGGGGAACTGAAGCTTTCTTT
CASRYRGTEAFF
>.|TRBV20-1|TRBD2|TRBJ2-7
TGCAGTGCTCGAAGGCTAGCGGGCCTTTCCTACGAGCAGTACTTC
CSARRLAGLSYEQYF
>many|TRBV11-2|.|TRBJ2-5
TGTGCCAGCAGCTTAGATGGGGGGGGCTGGGAGACCCAGTACTTC
CASSLDGGGWETQYF
>many|TRBV7-2|.|TRBJ2-7
TGTGCCAGCAGCCCGGAGGTAGTTTACTCCTACGAGCAGTACTTC
CASSPEVVYSYEQYF
>.|TRBV20-1|TRBD2|TRBJ2-1
TGCAGTGCTATACCCAGAGGGAGGGACTGGGATGAGCAGTTCTTC
CSAIPRGRDWDEQFF
>.|TRBV7-9|TRBD2|TRBJ2-1
TGTGCCAGCAGCTCTAGCGGGACCTACAATGAGCAGTTCTTC
CASSSSGTYNEQFF
>few|TRBV28|.|TRBJ1-5
TGTGCCAGCAGTCCCCCGGAGAAGAGATGGGCCCAGCATTTT
CASSPPEKRWAQHF
>many|TRBV24-1|TRBD2|TRBJ2-1
TGTGCCACCAGCGCACTAGCGGGAGAAGTCAATGAGCAGTTCTTC
CATSALAGEVNEQFF
>.|TRBV7-2|.|TRBJ1-1
TGTGCCAGCATCCTCTATGAGAACACTGAAGCTCTCTTT
CASILYENTEALF
>many|TRBV30|.|TRBJ2-3
TGTGCCTGGACGCCTAGCACAGATACGCAGTATTTT
CAWTPSTDTQYF
>many|TRBV5-6|TRBD1|TRBJ1-4
TGTGCCAGCAGCTTACAGGGGGCAACTAATGAAAAACTGTTTTTT
CASSLQGATNEKLFF
>many|TRBV28|.|TRBJ1-2
TGTGCCAGCCTAGGACTTGGGTACTATGGCTACACCTTC
CASLGLGYYGYTF
>.|TRBV7-2|TRBD2|TRBJ2-1
TGTGCCAGCAGCCTTACCGCTAGCGGGGGTTACAGGGGATATGAGCAGTTCTTC
CASSLTASGGYRGYEQFF
>.|TRBV11-1|TRBD2|TRBJ2-5
TGTGCCAGCAGCGGAACGTCTCTAGCGGGAGGACCCGCAGATACCCAGTACTTC
CASSGTSLAGGPADTQYF
>.|TRBV5-1|TRBD1|TRBJ1-4
TGCGCCAGCAGCGCGGGACAGCTCGGTAATGAAAAACTGTTTTTT
CASSAGQLGNEKLFF
>.|TRBV11-3|TRBD2|TRBJ2-1
TGTGCCAGCAGCCAGAGCGGGAGTGTCCGTGAGCAGTTCTTC
CASSQSGSVREQFF
>.|TRBV20-1|.|TRBJ2-7
TGCAGTGTTTTCAAGGGAAACAGGGTCGAGCAGTACTTC
CSVFKGNRVEQYF
>many|TRBV9|.|TRBJ2-3
TGTGCCAGCAGGGGGGGACAAGCAAGCACAGATACGCAGTATTTT
CASRGGQASTDTQYF
>many|TRBV28|.|TRBJ2-5
TGTGCCAGCAGTTTGTCCGCTGGGCTCGGGTCCCTTTACCAAGAGACCCAGTACTTC
CASSLSAGLGSLYQETQYF
>few|TRBV28|.|TRBJ2-3
TGTGCCAGCAGTTCGCAGGGGGGAAGCACAGATACGCAGTATTTT
CASSSQGGSTDTQYF
>medium-sized|TRBV6-2/TRBV6-3|.|TRBJ1-2
TGTGCCAGCGGTGAAAGACAGTCTAACTATGGCTACACCTTC
CASGERQSNYGYTF
>.|TRBV6-1|.|TRBJ1-5
TGTGCCAGCAGTGAAGGGGGAAGGAGCAATCAGCCCCAGCATTTT
CASSEGGRSNQPQHF
>many|TRBV28|.|TRBJ1-4
TGTGCCAGCAGTTTGATCGGCGTAGGGGAAAAACTGTTTTTT
CASSLIGVGEKLFF
>.|TRBV5-1|.|TRBJ1-2
TGCGCCAGCGCCCAGGAGGCCCTAAACTATGGCTACACCTTC
CASAQEALNYGYTF
>.|TRBV5-1|.|TRBJ2-7
TGCGCCAGCAGCTCGGAAAAGGGGGTTCCAGGCGAGCAGTACTTC
CASSSEKGVPGEQYF
>many|TRBV18|TRBD2|TRBJ2-7
TGTGCCAGCTCACCACGTCAAAGGGCTAGCGGCAGCTCCTACGAGCAGTACTTC
CASSPRQRASGSSYEQYF
>.|TRBV10-2|TRBD2|TRBJ2-3
TGCGCCAGAAGTGAGCGTCCTTCGTCTAGCGGGAGGAGGAATACGCAGTATTTT
CARSERPSSSGRRNTQYF
>many|TRBV4-3|.|TRBJ1-1
TGCGCCAGCAGCCAAGAGTTGCCGGGTGAAGCTTTCTTT
CASSQELPGEAFF
>many|TRBV20-1|.|TRBJ2-1
TGCAGTGCTAGAGAAGGTCGAGGACGGTACAATGAGCAGTTCTTC
CSAREGRGRYNEQFF
>.|TRBV28|.|TRBJ2-2
TGTGCCAGCAGTTTTAAGGTTCTACAGCTCACCGGGGAGCTGTTTTTT
CASSFKVLQLTGELFF